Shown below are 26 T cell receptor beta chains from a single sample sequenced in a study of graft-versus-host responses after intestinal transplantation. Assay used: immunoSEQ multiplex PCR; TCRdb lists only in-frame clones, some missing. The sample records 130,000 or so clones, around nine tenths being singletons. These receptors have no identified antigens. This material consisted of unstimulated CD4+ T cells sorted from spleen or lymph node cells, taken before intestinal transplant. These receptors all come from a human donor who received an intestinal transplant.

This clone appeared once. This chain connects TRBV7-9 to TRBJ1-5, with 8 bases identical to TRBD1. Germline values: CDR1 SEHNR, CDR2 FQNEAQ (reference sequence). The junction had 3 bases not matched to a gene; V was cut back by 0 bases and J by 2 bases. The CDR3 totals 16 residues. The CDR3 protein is CASSLADRGGNQPQHF. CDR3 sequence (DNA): TGTGCCAGCAGCTTAGCCGACAGGGGCGGCAATCAGCCCCAGCATTTT. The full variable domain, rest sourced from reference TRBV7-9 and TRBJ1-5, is DTGVSQNPRHKITKRGQNVTFRCDPISEHNRLYWYRQTLGQGPEFLTYFQNEAQLEKSRLLSDRFSAERPKGSFSTLEIQRTEQGDSAMYLCASSLADRGGNQPQHFGDGTRLSIL.

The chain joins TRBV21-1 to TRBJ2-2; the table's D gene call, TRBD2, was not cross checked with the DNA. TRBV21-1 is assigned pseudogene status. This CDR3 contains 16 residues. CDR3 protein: CASRVQTSGSAGELFF. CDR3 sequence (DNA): TGTGCCAGCAGGGTCCAAACTAGCGGGAGCGCCGGGGAGCTGTTTTTT.

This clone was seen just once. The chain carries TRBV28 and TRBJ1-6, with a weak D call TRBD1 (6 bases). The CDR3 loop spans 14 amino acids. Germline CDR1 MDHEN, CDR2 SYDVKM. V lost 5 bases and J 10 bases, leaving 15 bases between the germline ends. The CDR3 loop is CASSPPTGYSPLHF. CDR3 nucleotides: TGTGCCAGCAGTCCCCCGACAGGTTACTCACCCCTCCACTTT. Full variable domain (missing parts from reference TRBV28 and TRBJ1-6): DVKVTQSSRYLVKRTGEKVFLECVQDMDHENMFWYRQDPGLGLRLIYFSYDVKMKEKGDIPEGYSVSREKKERFSLILESASTNQTSMYLCASSPPTGYSPLHFGNGTRLTVT.

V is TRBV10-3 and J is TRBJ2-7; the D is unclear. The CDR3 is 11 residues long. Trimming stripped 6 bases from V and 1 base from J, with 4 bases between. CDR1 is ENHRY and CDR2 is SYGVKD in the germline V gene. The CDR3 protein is CAIRGSYEQYF. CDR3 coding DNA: TGTGCCATCAGGGGGTCCTACGAGCAGTACTTC.

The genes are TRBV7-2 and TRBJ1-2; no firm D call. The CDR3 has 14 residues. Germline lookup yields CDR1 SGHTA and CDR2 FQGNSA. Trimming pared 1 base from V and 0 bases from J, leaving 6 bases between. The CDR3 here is CASSLGSPNYGYTF. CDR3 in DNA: TGTGCCAGCAGCTTAGGGTCTCCTAACTATGGCTACACCTTC.

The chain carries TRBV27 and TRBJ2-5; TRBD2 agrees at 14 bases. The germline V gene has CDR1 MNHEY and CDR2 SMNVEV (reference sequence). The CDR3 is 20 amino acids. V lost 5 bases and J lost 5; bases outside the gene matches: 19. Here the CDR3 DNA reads TGTGCCAGCAGTCCCAACCCGGGACTAGCGGGAGTTTGGGTGAGGGAGACCCAGTACTTC. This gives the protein CASSPNPGLAGVWVRETQYF.

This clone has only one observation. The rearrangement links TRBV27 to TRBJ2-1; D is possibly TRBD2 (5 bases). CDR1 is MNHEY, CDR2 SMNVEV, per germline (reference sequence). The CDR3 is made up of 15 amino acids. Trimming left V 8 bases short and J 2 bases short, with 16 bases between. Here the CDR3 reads CASSLGGLPYNEQFF. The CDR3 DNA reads TGTGCCAGCTCCTTGGGCGGGCTTCCCTACAATGAGCAGTTCTTC.

In nucleotides, the CDR3 is TGTGCCACCAGCAGAGACTTAGCGTTTCACGAGCGGGGCACAGATACGCAGTATTTT. This codes for CATSRDLAFHERGTDTQYF. This chain connects TRBV15 to TRBJ2-3; possible D gene TRBD2, 6 bases. V was pared by 0 bases and J by 1 base, with 20 bases between. This CDR3 spans 19 amino acids. CDR1 and CDR2 from the germline V gene are LNHNV and YYDKDF (reference sequence).

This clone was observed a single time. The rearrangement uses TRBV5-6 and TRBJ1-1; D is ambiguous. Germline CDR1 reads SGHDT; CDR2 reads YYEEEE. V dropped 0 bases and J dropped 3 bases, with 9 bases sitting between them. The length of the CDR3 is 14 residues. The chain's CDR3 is CASSLGLDDTEAFF. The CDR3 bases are TGTGCCAGCAGCTTGGGACTGGACGACACTGAAGCTTTCTTT.

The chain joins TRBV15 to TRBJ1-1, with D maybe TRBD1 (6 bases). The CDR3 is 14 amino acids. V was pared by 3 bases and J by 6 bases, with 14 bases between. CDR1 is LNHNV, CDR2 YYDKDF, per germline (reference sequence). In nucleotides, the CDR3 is TGTGCCACCAGCAGGGAAACAGGGATGGCTGAAGCTTTCTTT. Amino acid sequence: CATSRETGMAEAFF.

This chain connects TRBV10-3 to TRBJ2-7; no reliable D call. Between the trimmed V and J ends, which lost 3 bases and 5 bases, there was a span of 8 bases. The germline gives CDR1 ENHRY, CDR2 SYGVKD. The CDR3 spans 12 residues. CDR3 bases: TGTGCCATCAGTGATATTGGGGACGAGCAGTACTTC. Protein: CAISDIGDEQYF.

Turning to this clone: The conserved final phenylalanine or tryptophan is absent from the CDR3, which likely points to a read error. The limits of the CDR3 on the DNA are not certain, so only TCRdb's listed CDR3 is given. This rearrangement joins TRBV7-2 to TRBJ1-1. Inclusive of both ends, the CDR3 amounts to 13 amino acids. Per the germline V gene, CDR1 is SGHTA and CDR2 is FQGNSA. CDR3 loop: CASSADGTDLGTM.

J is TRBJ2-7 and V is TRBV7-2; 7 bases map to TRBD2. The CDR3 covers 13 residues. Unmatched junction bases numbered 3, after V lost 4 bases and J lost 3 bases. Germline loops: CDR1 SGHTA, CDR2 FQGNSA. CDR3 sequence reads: CASSSGLVYEQYF. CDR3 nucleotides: TGTGCCAGCAGCTCCGGACTAGTCTACGAGCAGTACTTC.

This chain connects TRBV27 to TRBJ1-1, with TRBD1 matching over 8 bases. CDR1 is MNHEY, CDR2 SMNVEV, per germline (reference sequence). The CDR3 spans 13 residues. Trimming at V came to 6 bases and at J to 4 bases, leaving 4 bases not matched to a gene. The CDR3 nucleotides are TGTGCCAGCAGGCTCACAGGGGGCACTGAAGCTTTCTTT. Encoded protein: CASRLTGGTEAFF.

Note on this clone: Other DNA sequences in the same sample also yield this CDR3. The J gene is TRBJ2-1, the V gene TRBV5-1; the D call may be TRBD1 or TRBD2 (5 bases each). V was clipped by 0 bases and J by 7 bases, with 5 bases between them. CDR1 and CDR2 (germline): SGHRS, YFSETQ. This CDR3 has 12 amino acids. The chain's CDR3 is CASSLGGNEQFF. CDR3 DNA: TGCGCCAGCAGCTTGGGGGGGAATGAGCAGTTCTTC.

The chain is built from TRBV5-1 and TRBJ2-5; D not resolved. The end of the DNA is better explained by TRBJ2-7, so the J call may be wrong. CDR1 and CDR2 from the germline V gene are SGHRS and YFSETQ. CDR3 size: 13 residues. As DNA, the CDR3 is TGCGCCAGCAGCTTGCACGCATCCTACGAGCAGTACTTC. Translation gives CASSLHASYEQYF.

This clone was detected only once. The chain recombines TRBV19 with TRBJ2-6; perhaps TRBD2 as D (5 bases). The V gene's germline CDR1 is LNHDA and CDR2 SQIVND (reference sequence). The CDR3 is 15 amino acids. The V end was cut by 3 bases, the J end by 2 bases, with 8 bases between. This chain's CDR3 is CASSISGAGANVLTF. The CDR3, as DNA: TGTGCCAGTAGTATCTCCGGGGCTGGGGCCAACGTCCTGACTTTC.

CDR3 residues: CASSLGTSAGELFF. Written as DNA, the CDR3 is TGCGCCAGCAGCTTGGGGACTAGCGCCGGGGAGCTGTTTTTT. The rearrangement links TRBV5-1 to TRBJ2-2; 9 bases match TRBD2. Trimming at V came to 0 bases and at J to 6 bases, leaving 0 bases not matched to a gene. Germline V lookup: CDR1 SGHRS, CDR2 YFSETQ. The CDR3 has 14 amino acids.

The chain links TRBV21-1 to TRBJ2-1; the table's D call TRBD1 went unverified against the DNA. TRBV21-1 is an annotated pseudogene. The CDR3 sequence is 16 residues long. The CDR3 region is CASSKGDSNPYNEQFF. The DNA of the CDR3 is TGTGCCAGCAGCAAAGGGGACAGCAATCCCTACAATGAGCAGTTCTTC.

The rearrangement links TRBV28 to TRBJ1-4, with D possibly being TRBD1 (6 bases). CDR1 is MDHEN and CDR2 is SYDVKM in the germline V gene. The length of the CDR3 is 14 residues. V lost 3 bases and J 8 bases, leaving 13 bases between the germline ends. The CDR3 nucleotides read TGTGCCAGCAGTTTCGGACAGCGAGAAGAAAAACTGTTTTTT. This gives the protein CASSFGQREEKLFF.

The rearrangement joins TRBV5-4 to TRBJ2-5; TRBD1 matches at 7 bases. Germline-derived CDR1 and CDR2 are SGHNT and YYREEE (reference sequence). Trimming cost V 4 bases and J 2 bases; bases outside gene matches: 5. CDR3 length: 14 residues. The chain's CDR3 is CASSLDRVQETQYF. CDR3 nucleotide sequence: TGTGCCAGCAGCCTAGACAGGGTGCAAGAGACCCAGTACTTC.

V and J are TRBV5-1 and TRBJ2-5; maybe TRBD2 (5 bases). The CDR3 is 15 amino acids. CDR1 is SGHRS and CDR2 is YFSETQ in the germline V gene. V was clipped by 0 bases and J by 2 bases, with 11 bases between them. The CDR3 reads CASSLAGLPQETQYF. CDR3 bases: TGCGCCAGCAGCTTGGCTGGACTTCCACAAGAGACCCAGTACTTC.

The CDR3 loop reads CASSPTGTPYEQYF. In nucleotides, the CDR3 is TGTGCCAGCAGTCCAACCGGGACACCCTACGAGCAGTACTTC. The chain links TRBV28 to TRBJ2-7; the D gene is possibly TRBD1 (6 bases). Per the germline V gene, CDR1 is MDHEN and CDR2 is SYDVKM. Trimming removed 5 bases at V and 2 bases at J, with 13 bases between. This CDR3 is 14 amino acids long. Combining the CDR3 with reference TRBV28 and TRBJ2-7 gives the whole variable domain DVKVTQSSRYLVKRTGEKVFLECVQDMDHENMFWYRQDPGLGLRLIYFSYDVKMKEKGDIPEGYSVSREKKERFSLILESASTNQTSMYLCASSPTGTPYEQYFGPGTRLTVT.

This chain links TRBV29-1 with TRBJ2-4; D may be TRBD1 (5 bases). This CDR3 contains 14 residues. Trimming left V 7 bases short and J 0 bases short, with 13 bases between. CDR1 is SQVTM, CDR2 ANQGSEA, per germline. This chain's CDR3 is CSGTTGKAKNIQYF. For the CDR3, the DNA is TGCAGCGGGACCACAGGAAAAGCCAAAAACATTCAGTACTTC.

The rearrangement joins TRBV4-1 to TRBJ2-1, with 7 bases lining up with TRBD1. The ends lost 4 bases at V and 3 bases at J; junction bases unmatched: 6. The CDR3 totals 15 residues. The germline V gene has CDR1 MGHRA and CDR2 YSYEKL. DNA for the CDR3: TGCGCCAGCAGCCCCCTAGGGGGCTACTACAATGAGCAGTTCTTC. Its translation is CASSPLGGYYNEQFF.

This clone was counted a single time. CDR3 bases: TGTGCCAGCAGCGTAGACCCCGGGGGCGCTTCCGGAGCTTTCTTT. Protein sequence: CASSVDPGGASGAFF. The chain recombines TRBV9 with TRBJ1-1; D is possibly TRBD1 (6 bases). The CDR3 has 15 residues. Between the trimmed V and J ends, which lost 0 bases and 10 bases, there was a span of 19 bases. Germline lookup yields CDR1 SGDLS and CDR2 YYNGEE.